This T cell receptor (beta chain) appears in the sequencing data of a study of blood T cell repertoires in COVID-19. The CDR3 has 14 residues. V was trimmed by 6 bases and J by 7 bases, leaving 15 bases between them. Germline assignment: CDR1 SGHNT and CDR2 YENEEA. Clones were read by immunoSEQ multiplex PCR, and TCRdb kept only the in-frame ones, dropping some. The table includes 350,000 to 450,000 clones, around 87% detected once. Living in 24 US areas, the participants were between roughly 18 and 89 years of age. Sequenced: PBMCs or T cells enriched from blood (not recorded which). The source of this sequence is a man aged 40-50 years in a cohort exposed to, infected with or recovered from COVID-19 (not recorded which). The chain uses TRBV11-3 and TRBJ2-2, with D perhaps TRBD1 (6 bases). CDR3 DNA: TGTGCCAGCAGTGGGACAAAGGGGTTCGGGGAGCTGTTTTTT. Protein: CASSGTKGFGELFF.